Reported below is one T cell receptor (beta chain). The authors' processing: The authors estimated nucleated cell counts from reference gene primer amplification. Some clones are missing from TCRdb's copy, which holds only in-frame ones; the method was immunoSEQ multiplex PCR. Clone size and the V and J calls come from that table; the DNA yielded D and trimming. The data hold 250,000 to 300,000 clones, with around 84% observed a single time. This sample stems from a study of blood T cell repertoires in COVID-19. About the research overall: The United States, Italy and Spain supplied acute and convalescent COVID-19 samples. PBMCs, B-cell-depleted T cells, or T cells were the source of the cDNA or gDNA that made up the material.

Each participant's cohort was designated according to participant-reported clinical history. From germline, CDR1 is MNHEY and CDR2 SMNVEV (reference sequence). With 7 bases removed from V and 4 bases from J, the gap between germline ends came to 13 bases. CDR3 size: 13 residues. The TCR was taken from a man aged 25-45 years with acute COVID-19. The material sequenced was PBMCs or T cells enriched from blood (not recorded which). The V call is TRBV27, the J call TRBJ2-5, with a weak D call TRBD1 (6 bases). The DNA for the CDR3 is TGTGCCAGCACGGACAGAAACACAGAGACCCAGTACTTC. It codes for CASTDRNTETQYF.